Below, one TCR beta chain is given with its context. The antigen remains unidentified. This specimen comes from a study of blood T cells in healthy people across ages. Study conclusions and caveats: There were more naive CD4+ cells and higher diversity in long-lived donors than in aged donors. Investigators treated diversity estimates from one million T cells as underestimates. Per million T cells, TCR beta diversity dropped about linearly as age rose. Leaving the PBMCs unsorted stopped any conclusive comparison of naive versus antigen-experienced cells.

V lost 5 bases and J lost 0; bases outside the gene matches: 9. Germline V gene data show CDR1 as SEHNR and CDR2 as FQNEAQ (reference sequence). This CDR3 is 19 amino acids long. A second PCR of 7 to 11 cycles used a sample-barcoded 5' primer and a J-beta primer mix. TCRdb itself ran the 5' RACE reads through MiXCR, one entry per CDR3 protein. The profile covers 780,000 or so distinct CDR3 sequences, with around three fifths appearing a single time and roughly 24% taken by the ten largest. Sequenced material: blood. The rearrangement joins TRBV7-9 to TRBJ2-1; TRBD2 matches 14 bases. The clonotype comes from a man aged 35 to 55 in good health. CDR3 loop: CASSTDGGLAGGSYNEQFF. The CDR3 DNA reads as TGTGCCAGCAGCACCGACGGCGGACTAGCGGGAGGCTCCTACAATGAGCAGTTCTTC.